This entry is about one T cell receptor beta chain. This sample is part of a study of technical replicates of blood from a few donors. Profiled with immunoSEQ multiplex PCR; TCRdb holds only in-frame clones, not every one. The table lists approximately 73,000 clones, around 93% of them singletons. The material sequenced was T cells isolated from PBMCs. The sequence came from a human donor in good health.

This chain's CDR3 is CASRGLERERSSYEQYF. Here the CDR3 DNA reads TGTGCCAGCAGGGGCTTGGAGCGGGAGCGAAGTTCCTACGAGCAGTACTTC. The chain uses TRBV27 and TRBJ2-7, with TRBD2 matching 8 bases. J gave up 1 base and V 6 bases, and 14 bases lay outside the gene matches. This CDR3 comprises 17 residues. Germline loops: CDR1 MNHEY, CDR2 SMNVEV (reference sequence).